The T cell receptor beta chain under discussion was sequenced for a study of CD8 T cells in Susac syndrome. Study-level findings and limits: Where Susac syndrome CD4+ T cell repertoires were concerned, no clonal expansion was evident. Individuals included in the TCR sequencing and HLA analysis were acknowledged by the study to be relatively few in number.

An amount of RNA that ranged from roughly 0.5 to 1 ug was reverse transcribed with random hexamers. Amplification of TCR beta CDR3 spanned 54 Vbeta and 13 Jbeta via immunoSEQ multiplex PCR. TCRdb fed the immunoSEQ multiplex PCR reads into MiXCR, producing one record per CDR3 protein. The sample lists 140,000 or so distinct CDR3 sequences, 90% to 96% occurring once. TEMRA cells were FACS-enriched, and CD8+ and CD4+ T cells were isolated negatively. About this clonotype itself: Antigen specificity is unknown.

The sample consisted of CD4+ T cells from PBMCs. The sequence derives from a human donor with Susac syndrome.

CDR3 nucleotide sequence: TGTGCCAGCTCACCAGGCGGGATAGATACGCAGTATTTT. Translated: CASSPGGIDTQYF. The chain is built from TRBV18 and TRBJ2-3; D might be TRBD2 (6 bases). The CDR3 runs 13 residues. CDR1 KGHSH and CDR2 LQKENI come from the germline V gene. V gave up 2 bases and J gave up 5 bases, with 8 bases separating them.